The clone carrying this T cell receptor beta chain was counted between two and nine times. Its antigen is as yet unknown. The CDR3 loop spans 16 amino acids. The germline CDR1 and CDR2 sequences are MNHEY and SVGAGI. V gave up 0 bases and J gave up 4 bases; unmatched junction bases: 5. Each TRB amplification used roughly 240-550 ng of genomic DNA from blood. TRB rearrangements were amplified by multiplex PCR with BIOMED2 TRB-A/B primers. Each CDR3 protein gets one entry after TCRdb re-called the multiplex PCR reads with MiXCR. The data contain about 15,000 distinct CDR3 sequences, around 30% of them seen just once; the ten biggest clones take up 3.5% to 5.5%. This entry is derived from a study of T and B cells in COVID-19 patients. Notes on the study in general: Highly clonal in active COVID-19, TRB repertoires exceeded healthy-donor diversity and richness at recovery. Patients with COVID-19 reportedly showed strongly skewed T cell receptor beta variable and joining gene usage. No sequencing was yet done of CD4+, regulatory or CD8+ subsets, or of SARS-CoV-2-responsive or tetramer+ sorted cells. There were thousands of TCR clusters exclusive to the recovered cohort, 31 with low generation probability.

Input material: blood. The chain recombines TRBV6-5 with TRBJ2-7; 11 nucleotides align to TRBD2. This clonotype was sampled from a human donor who had recovered from COVID-19. The CDR3 coding sequence is TGTGCCAGCAGTTACTCTGTAGCGGGGGGGCGTTACGAGCAGTACTTC. The encoded protein is CASSYSVAGGRYEQYF.